The entry below gives a single T cell receptor (beta chain) sequence along with its context. Adult Caucasians living in Nashville, Tennessee made up all of the donors. Losses at the gene ends were 4 bases for V and 2 bases for J; bases not matched to a gene: 7. The CDR3 sequence is 15 residues long. Germline V gene sequence: CDR1 SGHTA, CDR2 FQGTGA. TCRdb keeps only in-frame clones here, not all; method: immunoSEQ multiplex PCR. In the table there are about 2.4 million clones, more than 85% of which are singletons. These data come from a study of shared clonotypes between healthy human individuals. Study as a whole: Aged 18 to 49, the donors were a couple of women and a few men.

Material for sequencing was naive CD4+ T cells from PBMCs. Subset described: CD45RA+ positively selected. This clonotype was sampled from a man younger than 30 in good health. Some clones in this sample may be carry-over from other donors' samples. The V and J genes are TRBV7-3 and TRBJ2-5; 7 bases are shared with TRBD1. In DNA, the CDR3 is TGTGCCAGCAGCTCCGGGACAGCCGAACAAGAGACCCAGTACTTC. Encoded protein: CASSSGTAEQETQYF. Combining the CDR3 with reference TRBV7-3 and TRBJ2-5 gives the whole variable domain GAGVSQTPSNKVTEKGKYVELRCDPISGHTALYWYRQSLGQGPEFLIYFQGTGAADDSGLPNDRFFAVRPEGSVSTLKIQRTERGDSAVYLCASSSGTAEQETQYFGPGTRLLVL.